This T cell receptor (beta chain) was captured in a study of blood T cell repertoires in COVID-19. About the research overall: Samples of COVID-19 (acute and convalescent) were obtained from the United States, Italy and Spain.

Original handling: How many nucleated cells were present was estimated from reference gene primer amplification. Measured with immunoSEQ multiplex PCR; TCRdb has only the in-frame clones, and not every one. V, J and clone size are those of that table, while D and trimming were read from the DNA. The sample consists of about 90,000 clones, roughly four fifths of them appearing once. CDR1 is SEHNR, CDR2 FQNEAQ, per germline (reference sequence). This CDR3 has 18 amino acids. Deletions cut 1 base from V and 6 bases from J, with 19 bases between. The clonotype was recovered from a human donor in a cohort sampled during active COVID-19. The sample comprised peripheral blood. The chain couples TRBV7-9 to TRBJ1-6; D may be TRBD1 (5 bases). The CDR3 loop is CASSLDAQWGRINSPLHF. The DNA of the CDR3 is TGTGCCAGCAGCTTAGACGCCCAATGGGGCAGGATTAATTCACCCCTCCACTTT.